This T cell receptor beta chain appears in the sequencing data of a study of cytomegalovirus exposure and HLA in healthy donors. Study-wide findings and caveats: It was reportedly the case that the classifier diagnosed cytomegalovirus status with high specificity and sensitivity.

In the PCR, 60 Vbeta and 13 Jbeta primers were used. This table comes from immunoSEQ multiplex PCR, and its TCRdb copy is limited to in-frame clones, with some not included. The data contain 180,000 or so clones, 70% to 90% of them singletons. The ends were cut back, 5 bases at V and 5 bases at J, with 10 bases in the middle. Per germline, CDR1 SQVTM and CDR2 ANQGSEA. CDR3 length: 12 amino acids. Turning to this clone: Its antigen is unknown.

This TCR was recovered from a man aged 18 to 29 in good health and CMV-seropositive. Source material: PBMCs. The J gene is TRBJ1-5, the V gene TRBV29-1, with D perhaps matching TRBD1 (5 bases). The CDR3 sequence: CSVSTGDQPQHF. As DNA, the CDR3 is TGCAGCGTTTCAACGGGGGATCAGCCCCAGCATTTT. The variable domain in full, with the rest retrieved from reference TRBV29-1 and TRBJ1-5, is SAVISQKPSRDICQRGTSLTIQCQVDSQVTMMFWYRQQPGQSLTLIATANQGSEATYESGFVIDKFPISRPNLTFSTLTVSNMSPEDSSIYLCSVSTGDQPQHFGDGTRLSIL.